This TCR beta chain emerged from a study of monozygotic twins with inflammatory bowel disease. CDR3 length equals 14 residues. Germline V gives CDR1 DFQATT, CDR2 SNEGSKA (reference sequence). Reanalyzing the 5' RACE reads, TCRdb keeps one entry per CDR3 protein, without DNA. This sample's clone table lists under 150,000 distinct CDR3 sequences. Sequenced sample: blood. The rearrangement uses TRBV20-1 and TRBJ2-7; TCRdb returns TRBD2, unconfirmable since there is no DNA. The sequence derives from a human donor with ulcerative colitis or Crohn's disease, or a healthy co-twin of an affected twin (not recorded which). This CDR3 reads CSASGGGGPYEQYF.